The 24 T cell receptor beta chains listed next were all sequenced from one sample in a study of identical twins. Using its own MiXCR run on the 5' RACE reads, TCRdb lists one record per CDR3 protein. The data show 500,000 to 550,000 distinct CDR3 sequences, 20% to 25% seen once. A further study also used this sample, focusing on yellow fever vaccine responses in identical twins.

Sequencing was done on a sample of CD4+ T cells sorted from blood. The source of these receptors is a woman under 30 in good health.

The rearrangement uses TRBV18 and TRBJ2-1; 7 bases are a match to TRBD1. Germline V gene lookup returns CDR1 KGHSH and CDR2 LQKENI. Trimming took 0 bases from V and 10 from J; bases not matched to a gene: 3. The CDR3 runs to 13 residues. The CDR3 nucleotides are TGTGCCAGCTCACCACCGACGGACAGGGAGCAGTTCTTC. It is translated as CASSPPTDREQFF.

Only a few counts were recorded for this clonotype. V gene TRBV7-6 combines with J gene TRBJ2-2; a possible D gene is TRBD1 (5 bases). V gave up 5 bases and J gave up 9 bases, with 13 bases separating them. Germline CDR1 reads SGHVS; CDR2 reads FNYEAQ. The length of the CDR3 is 13 residues. CDR3 in amino acids: CASSMQGSRELFF. The DNA for the CDR3 is TGTGCCAGCAGCATGCAGGGAAGCCGGGAGCTGTTTTTT.

This chain joins TRBV7-8 and TRBJ1-1, with D possibly being TRBD1 (5 bases). Germline CDR1 reads SGHVS; CDR2 reads FQNEAQ. The CDR3 has 17 amino acids. Trimming removed 2 bases at V and 5 bases at J, with 21 bases between. For the CDR3, the DNA is TGTGCCAGCAGCTTAAATTTTCTTCGGGCAGCAGGGACTGAAGCTTTCTTT. Its protein is CASSLNFLRAAGTEAFF.

This clonotype has just a few counts. This chain joins TRBV27 and TRBJ2-2; weak D call: TRBD1 (6 bases). Germline assignment: CDR1 MNHEY and CDR2 SMNVEV (reference sequence). The CDR3 consists of 17 residues. V was clipped by 2 bases and J by 3 bases, with 16 bases between them. CDR3 DNA: TGTGCCAGCAGTTTAGACCCCCGGGCAGGGGACACCGGGGAGCTGTTTTTT. Protein product: CASSLDPRAGDTGELFF.

This clonotype has only a few counts. The chain combines TRBV20-1 with TRBJ2-7; a weak D match, TRBD2 (5 bases). The germline CDR1 and CDR2 sequences are DFQATT and SNEGSKA (reference sequence). This CDR3 is built from 14 residues. V was cut by 1 base and J by 7 bases, with 17 bases left in between. Here the CDR3 reads CSARGSSGGREQYF. The DNA of the CDR3 is TGCAGTGCTAGAGGGTCCAGCGGTGGCAGGGAGCAGTACTTC.

This clonotype was counted at least ten times. The rearrangement joins TRBV12-3 or TRBV12-4 to TRBJ2-7; D perhaps matches TRBD2 (7 bases). The CDR3 consists of 16 residues. V lost 6 bases to trimming and J lost 0 bases, with 18 bases between them. The CDR3 here is CASSQGLAVPSYEQYF. The CDR3 nucleotides read TGTGCCAGCAGCCAGGGGCTAGCGGTACCCTCCTACGAGCAGTACTTC.

V is TRBV10-1 and J is TRBJ2-1; possible D gene TRBD1, 6 bases. Germline CDR1 WNHNN, CDR2 SYGVQD (reference sequence). This CDR3 comprises 17 residues. The V end lost 2 bases, the J end lost 5 bases, and 19 bases lay between the germline ends. DNA for the CDR3: TGCGCCAGCAGTGAGGCGGACAGAAATTCCCTACACAATGAGCAGTTCTTC. Protein sequence: CASSEADRNSLHNEQFF.

In this sample, this clonotype turned up a few times. V and J are TRBV5-1 and TRBJ2-3, with TRBD1 identical over 8 bases. The CDR3 totals 14 residues. J was trimmed by 4 bases and V by 4 bases; bases with no gene match: 5. Germline-derived CDR1 and CDR2 are SGHRS and YFSETQ. DNA for the CDR3: TGCGCCAGCAGCCAGGGGACAGGATCAGATACGCAGTATTTT. It is translated as CASSQGTGSDTQYF.

V and J are TRBV12-3 or TRBV12-4 and TRBJ2-7; 8 positions agree with TRBD1. V trimming: 6 bases; J trimming: 0 bases; junction bases outside the gene matches: 7. The CDR3 has 15 residues. CDR3 DNA: TGTGCCAGCAGACAGACAGGGGATGGCTCCTACGAGCAGTACTTC. It translates to CASRQTGDGSYEQYF.

This chain links TRBV5-1 with TRBJ2-3; no firm D call. The CDR3 spans 12 residues. Trimming removed 2 bases at V and 6 bases at J, with 7 bases between. CDR1 and CDR2 (germline): SGHRS, YFSETQ. The CDR3 DNA sequence: TGCGCCAGCAGCTTCGCGCAGGATACGCAGTATTTT. This gives the protein CASSFAQDTQYF.

The V gene is TRBV3-1, the J gene TRBJ2-7; TRBD2 aligns across 9 bases. The CDR3 has 15 amino acids. Trimming removed 3 bases from V and 6 bases from J; junction bases left unmatched: 9. Looked up from germline, CDR1 is LGHDT and CDR2 is YNNKEL (reference sequence). CDR3 sequence: CASSQYSSGNVEQYF. For the CDR3, the DNA is TGTGCCAGCAGCCAGTATTCTAGCGGGAATGTCGAGCAGTACTTC.

This clonotype was seen only a few times. The CDR3: CASMGQGSNEQFF. CDR3 coding DNA: TGTGCCAGCATGGGACAGGGCAGCAATGAGCAGTTCTTC. The rearrangement joins TRBV28 to TRBJ2-1; TRBD1 agrees at 9 bases. The germline V gene encodes CDR1 MDHEN and CDR2 SYDVKM. This CDR3 has 13 residues. V lost 7 bases to trimming and J lost 6 bases; unmatched junction nucleotides: 4.

J is TRBJ2-1 and V is TRBV12-3 or TRBV12-4; TRBD1 or TRBD2 may be the D gene (5 bases each). V lost 2 bases and J 4 bases, leaving 12 bases between the germline ends. The CDR3 is 15 amino acids. CDR3 in amino acids: CASSLRLGEYNEQFF. In nucleotides, the CDR3 is TGTGCCAGCAGTTTAAGGCTGGGGGAATACAATGAGCAGTTCTTC.

V gene TRBV24-1 combines with J gene TRBJ2-3; 10 bases line up with TRBD2. CDR1 and CDR2 (germline): KGHDR, SFDVKD. The CDR3 is 16 amino acids. J was trimmed by 4 bases and V by 4 bases; bases with no gene match: 7. The CDR3 DNA reads TGTGCCACCAGTGAACGAGCGGGGGGGCGTCCAGATACGCAGTATTTT. Its protein is CATSERAGGRPDTQYF.

This clonotype appeared a few times. The gene calls are TRBV12-3 or TRBV12-4 and TRBJ1-2; TRBD1 matches at 7 bases. The CDR3 loop spans 13 amino acids. With V trimmed by 5 bases and J by 7 bases, 7 bases remained unmatched. The CDR3 DNA reads TGTGCCAGCAGTGACAGGGCGTTTGGTGGCTACACCTTC. This translates into CASSDRAFGGYTF.

There are a few counts of this clonotype. This chain links TRBV3-1 with TRBJ1-6; D is ambiguous. The ends were cut back, 1 base at V and 4 bases at J, with 11 bases in the middle. Germline CDR1 reads LGHDT; CDR2 reads YNNKEL (reference sequence). This CDR3 comprises 16 residues. This CDR3 reads CASSQGLQTYNSPLHF. DNA for the CDR3: TGTGCCAGCAGCCAAGGTTTACAAACTTATAATTCACCCCTCCACTTT.

This chain connects TRBV5-1 to TRBJ2-3, with no clear D. The germline V and J ends were trimmed by 2 bases and 2 bases, with 12 bases remaining between them. This CDR3 is 15 amino acids long. Germline CDR1 is SGHRS and CDR2 is YFSETQ. CDR3 in DNA: TGCGCCAGCAGCTTCGAGAGTCTACTCACAGATACGCAGTATTTT. This translates into CASSFESLLTDTQYF.

This clonotype was seen a few times. The genes are TRBV11-2 and TRBJ2-1; TRBD1 or TRBD2 may be the D gene (6 bases each). Trimming removed 5 bases at V and 1 base at J, with 15 bases between. Germline lookup yields CDR1 SGHAT and CDR2 FQNNGV. The CDR3 consists of 16 residues. This CDR3 reads CASSPLGGPSYNEQFF. CDR3 bases: TGTGCCAGCAGCCCGCTGGGGGGCCCGTCCTACAATGAGCAGTTCTTC.

The rearrangement links TRBV9 to TRBJ1-1; D might be TRBD1 (5 bases). Trimming stripped 0 bases from V and 0 bases from J, with 15 bases between. This CDR3 has 17 amino acids. Germline V gene lookup returns CDR1 SGDLS and CDR2 YYNGEE. The CDR3 bases are TGTGCCAGCAGCGTAGCTGGTGGTAGGGGTATGAACACTGAAGCTTTCTTT. This translates into CASSVAGGRGMNTEAFF.

J is TRBJ1-4 and V is TRBV6-1, with D hard to call. This CDR3 is built from 11 residues. CDR1 MNHNS and CDR2 SASEGT come from the germline V gene. Trimming removed 8 bases at V and 8 bases at J, with 9 bases between. The CDR3 DNA reads TGTGCCAGCGTGTTGGGGGAAAAACTGTTTTTT. Amino acid sequence: CASVLGEKLFF.

This clonotype was seen more than once but under ten times. The rearrangement links TRBV4-1 to TRBJ2-2; TRBD2 aligns across 12 bases. The V and J ends lost 5 bases and 6 bases, in that order; junction bases with no gene match: 13. The germline V gene has CDR1 MGHRA and CDR2 YSYEKL. The CDR3 loop spans 18 amino acids. The CDR3 sequence: CASSSGLAGSLVPGELFF. CDR3 sequence (DNA): TGCGCCAGCAGCTCCGGACTAGCGGGATCCCTAGTCCCCGGGGAGCTGTTTTTT.

DNA of the CDR3: TGCGCCAGCAGAGCGGGATCGACGATGCAAGAGACCCAGTACTTC. Translation gives CASRAGSTMQETQYF. The J gene is TRBJ2-5, the V gene TRBV5-1, with 7 bases that match TRBD2. V gave up 5 bases and J gave up 2 bases; unmatched junction bases: 9. The CDR3 is made up of 15 amino acids. Per the germline V gene, CDR1 is SGHRS and CDR2 is YFSETQ.

The chain recombines TRBV27 with TRBJ2-1; 12 nucleotides line up with TRBD1. This CDR3 region has 15 residues. V lost 7 bases to trimming and J lost 10 bases; unmatched junction nucleotides: 11. The germline gives CDR1 MNHEY, CDR2 SMNVEV (reference sequence). Here the CDR3 DNA reads TGTGCCAGCACCCCCACCGGGACAGGGGGCTGGGAGCAGTTCTTC. Translation gives CASTPTGTGGWEQFF.

The chain recombines TRBV28 with TRBJ2-1; 13 bases are shared with TRBD2. The CDR3 is 20 amino acids. From germline, CDR1 is MDHEN and CDR2 SYDVKM. The ends lost 6 bases at V and 0 bases at J; junction bases unmatched: 14. The CDR3 reads CASRTPAGLAGSRSYNEQFF. CDR3 in DNA: TGTGCCAGCAGAACCCCAGCGGGACTAGCGGGAAGTCGCTCCTACAATGAGCAGTTCTTC.